Presented here are 11 T cell receptor beta chains from one specimen sequenced in a study of blood T cells in healthy people across ages. Primed by a sample-barcoded 5' primer and a J-beta primer mix, a second PCR proceeded for 7 to 11 cycles. From the 5' RACE reads, TCRdb called clonotypes with MiXCR, one entry per CDR3 protein. The table lists 700,000 to 900,000 distinct CDR3 sequences, around 24% of them singletons, with about 3% in the top ten. The same sample was also studied in work on T cells of mothers and their children.

Material: blood. Receptor source: a boy between 10 and 17 years old in good health.

V and J are TRBV10-3 and TRBJ2-5, with 8 bases that match TRBD1. The tail of the sequence fits TRBJ2-7 better, so the J call may be wrong. This CDR3 region has 13 residues. CDR1 ENHRY and CDR2 SYGVKD come from the germline V gene. The CDR3 region is CAISDRGPYEQYF. Written as DNA, the CDR3 is TGTGCCATCAGCGACAGGGGCCCCTACGAGCAGTACTTC.

The sample holds a few counts of this clonotype. This sequence joins TRBV20-1 and TRBJ2-1, with a weak D call TRBD2 (6 bases). The V gene lost 3 bases and the J gene lost 5 bases, with 14 bases spanning the gap. The CDR3 is 14 residues long. Germline values: CDR1 DFQATT, CDR2 SNEGSKA (reference sequence). CDR3 protein: CSAREGTEDNEQFF. Written as DNA, the CDR3 is TGCAGTGCTAGGGAGGGGACGGAAGACAATGAGCAGTTCTTC.

Worth noting for this clonotype: One end of the junction fails to match germline, which may point to a read error. J is TRBJ1-2 and V is TRBV12-3 or TRBV12-4; TRBD1 is a possible D gene (5 bases). The length of the CDR3 is 14 residues. CDR3 coding DNA: TGTGCCAGCAGTGAGGGACTGGGATGGTCTGACGTAGGCTTC. Translated: CASSEGLGWSDVGF.

This clonotype was detected only a few times. The J gene is TRBJ2-1, the V gene TRBV20-1, with TRBD2 matching 7 bases. V shed 4 bases, J shed 0 bases, and the junction held 12 bases outside the gene matches. Germline assignment: CDR1 DFQATT and CDR2 SNEGSKA (reference sequence). This CDR3 comprises 17 residues. The CDR3 nucleotides read TGCAGTGCTATCCCGCCGGGAGGACCCTACTCCTACAATGAGCAGTTCTTC. Amino acids: CSAIPPGGPYSYNEQFF.

This clonotype has only one observation. The chain has TRBV18 and TRBJ2-7; no firm D call. This CDR3 is 14 amino acids long. With 2 bases removed from V and 7 bases from J, the gap between germline ends came to 15 bases. Germline V gene lookup returns CDR1 KGHSH and CDR2 LQKENI. This CDR3 reads CASSPVSPLGEQYF. The CDR3 coding sequence is TGTGCCAGCTCACCAGTCAGCCCCCTGGGGGAGCAGTACTTC.

The V and J genes are TRBV20-1 and TRBJ1-4, with a tentative D call TRBD1 (5 bases). The CDR3 is 13 amino acids. Trimming pared 3 bases from V and 8 bases from J, leaving 13 bases between. Germline CDR1 and CDR2: DFQATT and SNEGSKA (reference sequence). The CDR3 DNA follows: TGCAGTGCTAGGTCGCAGGGAAGCGAAAAACTGTTTTTT. Translated: CSARSQGSEKLFF.

This clonotype was observed a handful of times. One junction end does not reproduce the germline sequence, and a read error may be involved. The chain employs TRBV5-1 and TRBJ2-2; either TRBD1 or TRBD2 may fit D (5 bases each). Germline assignment: CDR1 SGHRS and CDR2 YFSETQ. CDR3 length equals 16 residues. The CDR3 region is CASSGGRSSNTGELFF. The CDR3, as DNA: TGCGCCAGCAGCGGGGGAAGGAGCTCGAACACCGGGGAGCTGTTCTTT.

V usage is TRBV6-5 and J usage is TRBJ1-2; D ambiguous. CDR1 is MNHEY and CDR2 is SVGAGI in the germline V gene. Trimming removed 1 base at V and 8 bases at J, with 11 bases between. The CDR3 sequence is 13 residues long. As DNA, the CDR3 is TGTGCCAGCAGTTACTTGGGTATTGGGGGCTACACCTTC. Translated, it gives CASSYLGIGGYTF.

The table lists this clonotype with a few counts. V usage is TRBV12-3 or TRBV12-4 and J usage is TRBJ2-5, with TRBD2 as a possible D gene (5 bases). This CDR3 contains 15 residues. V was shortened by 2 bases and J by 4 bases, with 14 bases between the two germline ends. CDR3 in DNA: TGTGCCAGCAGTTTAAGTCCACTAGTACGAGAGACCCAGTACTTC. Protein: CASSLSPLVRETQYF.

This rearrangement joins TRBV7-9 to TRBJ2-4; the match to TRBD1 covers 8 bases. The J segment lost 1 base and the V segment lost 4 bases, leaving 3 bases of the junction unmatched. The germline V gene has CDR1 SEHNR and CDR2 FQNEAQ (reference sequence). CDR3 size: 15 residues. CDR3 coding DNA: TGTGCCAGCAGCTCCGGGACAGGCGCCAAAAACATTCAGTACTTC. It yields the protein CASSSGTGAKNIQYF. The full variable domain, with the rest looked up from reference TRBV7-9 and TRBJ2-4, is DTGVSQNPRHKITKRGQNVTFRCDPISEHNRLYWYRQTLGQGPEFLTYFQNEAQLEKSRLLSDRFSAERPKGSFSTLEIQRTEQGDSAMYLCASSSGTGAKNIQYFGAGTRLSVL.

This rearrangement joins TRBV4-2 to TRBJ1-4, with D tentatively TRBD1 (5 bases). Germline CDR1 and CDR2: LGHNA and YNFKEQ. The CDR3 loop spans 12 amino acids. The V end was cut by 2 bases, the J end by 12 bases, with 10 bases between. The CDR3 is CASSQTTEELFF. The CDR3, as DNA: TGTGCCAGCAGCCAAACGACAGAGGAACTGTTTTTT.